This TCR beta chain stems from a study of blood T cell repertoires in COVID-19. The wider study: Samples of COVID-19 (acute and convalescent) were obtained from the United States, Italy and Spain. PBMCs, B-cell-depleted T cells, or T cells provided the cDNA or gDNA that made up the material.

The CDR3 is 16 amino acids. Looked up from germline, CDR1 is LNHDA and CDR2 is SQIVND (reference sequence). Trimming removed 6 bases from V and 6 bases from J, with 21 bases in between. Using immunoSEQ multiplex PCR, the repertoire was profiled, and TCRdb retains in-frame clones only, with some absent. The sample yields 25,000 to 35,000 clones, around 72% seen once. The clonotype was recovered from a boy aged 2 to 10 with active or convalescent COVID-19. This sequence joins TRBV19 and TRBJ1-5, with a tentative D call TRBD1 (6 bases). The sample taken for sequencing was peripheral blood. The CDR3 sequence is CASSPFHRDRGQPQHF. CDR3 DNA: TGTGCCAGTAGCCCATTCCACAGGGACCGAGGTCAGCCCCAGCATTTT.